This T cell receptor beta chain derives from a study of T cells after yellow fever vaccination. This clonotype was seen a few times. The target antigen is unknown. Notes on the study in general: Most primary-vaccination clones recurred post-booster (around 97% CD4, 88% CD8).

This CDR3 contains 15 residues. Germline V lookup: CDR1 SEHNR, CDR2 FQNEAQ (reference sequence). V was pared by 4 bases and J by 6 bases, with 18 bases between. Generation of TCR cDNA used 5'RACE template switching (which added a universal primer site and UMIs). TCRdb itself ran the 5' RACE reads through MiXCR, one entry per CDR3 protein. The sample lists about 340,000 distinct CDR3 sequences, under 15% seen once, with 2.5% to 3.5% in the top ten. This sequence joins TRBV7-9 and TRBJ1-1; a possible D gene is TRBD1 (6 bases). The clonotype originates from a man younger than 35 who received the YFV17D yellow fever vaccine. This material consisted of CD4+ T cells sorted from PBMCs, taken 15 days after the yellow fever booster vaccination. The CDR3 nucleotides read TGTGCCAGCAGCTCCCCTTATCGGGGGCACTCTGAAGCTTTCTTT. This encodes CASSSPYRGHSEAFF.